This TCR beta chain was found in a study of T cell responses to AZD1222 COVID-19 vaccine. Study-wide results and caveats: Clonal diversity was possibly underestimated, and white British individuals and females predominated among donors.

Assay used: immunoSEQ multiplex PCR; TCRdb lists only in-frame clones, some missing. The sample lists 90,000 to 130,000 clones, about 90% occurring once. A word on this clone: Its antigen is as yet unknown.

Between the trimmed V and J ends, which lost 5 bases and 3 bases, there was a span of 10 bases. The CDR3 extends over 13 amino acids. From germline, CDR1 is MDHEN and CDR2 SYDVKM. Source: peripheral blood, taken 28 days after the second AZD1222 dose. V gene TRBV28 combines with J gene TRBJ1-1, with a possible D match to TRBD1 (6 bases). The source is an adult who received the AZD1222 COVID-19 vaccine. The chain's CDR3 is CASSVQGYTEAFF. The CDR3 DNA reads TGTGCCAGCAGTGTACAGGGTTACACTGAAGCTTTCTTT.